This T cell receptor beta chain comes out of a study of shared clonotypes between healthy human individuals. In the study overall: A few men and a couple of women, aged 18 to 49, were donors. Broader study findings: Estimated richness was generally greater in naive than memory subsets. Represented diversity, genetic and exposure-history alike, was limited by few donors.

Terminally differentiated effector memory CD45RA+ cells were excluded from the naive CD8 cells, which were CD45RO-negative and positively selected for CCR7. CDR1 SGHAT and CDR2 FQNNGV come from the germline V gene. The CDR3 runs to 16 residues. Between the trimmed V and J ends, which lost 5 bases and 3 bases, there was a span of 17 bases. On this clone itself: Its antigen is still unknown.

Profiling relied on immunoSEQ multiplex PCR, and the TCRdb table lists in-frame clones only, not all of them. The profile shows some 2,100,000 clones, approximately 94% of them singletons. This clonotype was obtained from a young man in good health. Some clones in this sample may be carry-over from other donors' samples. Sample: naive CD8+ T cells from PBMCs. This chain joins TRBV11-2 and TRBJ2-1; weak D call: TRBD2 (5 bases). The CDR3 DNA reads TGTGCCAGCAGCCCACCTTTGCAGCGGAACTACAATGAGCAGTTCTTC. This encodes CASSPPLQRNYNEQFF.